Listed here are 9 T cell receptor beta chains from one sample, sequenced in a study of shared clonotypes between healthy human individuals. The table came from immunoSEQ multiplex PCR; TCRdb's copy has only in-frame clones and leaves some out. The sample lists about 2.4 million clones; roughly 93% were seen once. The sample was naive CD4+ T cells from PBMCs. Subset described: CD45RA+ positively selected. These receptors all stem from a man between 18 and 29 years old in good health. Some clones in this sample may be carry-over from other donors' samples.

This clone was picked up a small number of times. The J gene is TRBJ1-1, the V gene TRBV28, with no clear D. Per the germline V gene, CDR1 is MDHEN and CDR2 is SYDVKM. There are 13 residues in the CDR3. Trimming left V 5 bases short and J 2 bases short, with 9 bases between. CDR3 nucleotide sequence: TGTGCCAGCAGTGGACCCTTCAACACTGAAGCTTTCTTT. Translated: CASSGPFNTEAFF.

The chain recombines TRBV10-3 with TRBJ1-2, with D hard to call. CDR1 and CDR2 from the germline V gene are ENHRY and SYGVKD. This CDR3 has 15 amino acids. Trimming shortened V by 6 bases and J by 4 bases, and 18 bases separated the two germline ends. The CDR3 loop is CAISRSDERGYGYTF. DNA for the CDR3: TGTGCCATCAGCAGATCGGACGAAAGAGGCTATGGCTACACCTTC.

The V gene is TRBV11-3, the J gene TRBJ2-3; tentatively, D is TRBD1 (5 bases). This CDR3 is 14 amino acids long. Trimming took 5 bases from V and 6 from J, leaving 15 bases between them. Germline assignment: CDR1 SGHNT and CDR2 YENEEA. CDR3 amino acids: CASSLTGTGDTQYF. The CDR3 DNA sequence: TGTGCCAGCAGCCTAACAGGCACCGGGGATACGCAGTATTTT.

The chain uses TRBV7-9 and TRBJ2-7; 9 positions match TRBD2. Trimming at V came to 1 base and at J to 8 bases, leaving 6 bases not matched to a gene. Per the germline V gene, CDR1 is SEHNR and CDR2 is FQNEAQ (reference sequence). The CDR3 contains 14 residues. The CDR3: CASSLVLAGHQQYF. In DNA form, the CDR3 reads TGTGCCAGCAGCTTAGTCCTAGCGGGGCACCAGCAGTACTTC.

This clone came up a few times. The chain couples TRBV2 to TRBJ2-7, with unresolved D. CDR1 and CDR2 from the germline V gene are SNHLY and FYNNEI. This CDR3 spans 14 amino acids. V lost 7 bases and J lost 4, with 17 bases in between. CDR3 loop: CASTGLTAAYEQYF. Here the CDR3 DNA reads TGTGCCAGCACAGGTCTAACGGCGGCGTACGAGCAGTACTTC.

In DNA form, the CDR3 reads TGTGCCAGTAGTCCGGCCCCGTACTATACGCAGTATTTT. This gives the protein CASSPAPYYTQYF. The rearrangement links TRBV19 to TRBJ2-3; no clear D. The ends were cut back, 5 bases at V and 7 bases at J, with 13 bases in the middle. The germline CDR1 and CDR2 sequences are LNHDA and SQIVND (reference sequence). CDR3 length: 13 amino acids.

This chain's CDR3 is CASSSAQAGGQETQYF. CDR3 DNA: TGTGCCAGCAGTTCTGCCCAAGCGGGAGGGCAAGAGACCCAGTACTTC. The rearrangement links TRBV6-5 to TRBJ2-5, with 10 positions matching TRBD2. J lost 2 bases, V lost 4 bases, and 7 bases had no gene match. CDR1 MNHEY and CDR2 SVGAGI come from the germline V gene. This CDR3 spans 16 amino acids.

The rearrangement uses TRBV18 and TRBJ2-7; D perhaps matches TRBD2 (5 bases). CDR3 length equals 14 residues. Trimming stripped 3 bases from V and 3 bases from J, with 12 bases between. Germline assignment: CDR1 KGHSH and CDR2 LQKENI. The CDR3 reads CASSPTTSDYEQYF. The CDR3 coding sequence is TGTGCCAGCTCACCCACCACTAGTGACTACGAGCAGTACTTC.

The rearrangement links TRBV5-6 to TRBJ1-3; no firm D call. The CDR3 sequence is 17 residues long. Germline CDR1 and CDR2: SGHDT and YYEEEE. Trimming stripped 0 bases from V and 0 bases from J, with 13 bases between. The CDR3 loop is CASSLGWQAVSGNTIYF. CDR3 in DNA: TGTGCCAGCAGCTTGGGTTGGCAGGCTGTCTCTGGAAACACCATATATTTT.